This TCR beta chain was identified in a study of T cell changes during pregnancy in multiple sclerosis. The germline gives CDR1 WSHSY, CDR2 SAAADI. V lost 2 bases to trimming and J lost 4 bases, with 17 bases between them. The length of the CDR3 is 16 residues. This clone showed up just once. Profiled with immunoSEQ multiplex PCR; TCRdb holds only in-frame clones, not every one. The top ten clones hold 1.6% of a sample with some 110,000 clones, 85% to 95% of them seen once. The source was peripheral blood, collected after pregnancy. The chain uses TRBV10-2 and TRBJ1-1; D possibly corresponds to TRBD1 (5 bases). This TCR was recovered from a female donor with multiple sclerosis, enrolled in a pregnancy study. In DNA form, the CDR3 reads TGCGCCAGCAGTGAGCCGGGCGGGGGGTACACCACTGAAGCTTTCTTT. Protein sequence: CASSEPGGGYTTEAFF.